The 9 T cell receptor beta chains below were found in one sample sequenced in a study of PD-1 blockade in mismatch repair-deficient tumors. Assay: immunoSEQ multiplex PCR; the TCRdb copy retains only in-frame clones and omits some. The table records about 84,000 clones, over 70% of them present only once. The specimen comprised peripheral blood, sampled 12 weeks after starting pembrolizumab. The origin of the receptors is an adult with mismatch repair-deficient cancer.

This chain links TRBV19 with TRBJ2-2; 9 nucleotides line up with TRBD2. With V trimmed by 4 bases and J by 0 bases, 3 bases remained unmatched. The germline V gene encodes CDR1 LNHDA and CDR2 SQIVND (reference sequence). This CDR3 has 16 amino acids. CDR3 DNA: TGTGCCAGTAGTAAGGCGGGAGGGTCGAACACCGGGGAGCTGTTTTTT. Residues: CASSKAGGSNTGELFF.

The chain recombines TRBV9 with TRBJ2-1; 8 bases line up with TRBD2. From germline, CDR1 is SGDLS and CDR2 YYNGEE. With 0 bases clipped from V and 2 bases from J, the junction kept 4 bases outside the gene matches. This CDR3 has 16 residues. This CDR3 is CASSVEGSGTYNEQFF. CDR3 DNA: TGTGCCAGCAGCGTAGAAGGTAGCGGGACCTACAATGAGCAGTTCTTC.

The gene calls are TRBV6-5 and TRBJ2-5, with D perhaps TRBD1 (5 bases). The V end was cut by 5 bases, the J end by 2 bases, with 9 bases between. Germline CDR1 MNHEY, CDR2 SVGAGI. The CDR3 runs to 13 residues. The CDR3, as DNA: TGTGCCAGCAGTCCAGGGCGGCAAGAGACCCAGTACTTC. This gives the protein CASSPGRQETQYF.

V and J are TRBV6-5 and TRBJ1-1; perhaps TRBD1 as D (5 bases). V lost 1 base to trimming and J lost 1 base, with 13 bases between them. The CDR3 runs to 16 residues. The germline V gene has CDR1 MNHEY and CDR2 SVGAGI. The CDR3 loop reads CASSYLAPGRNTEAFF. CDR3 in DNA: TGTGCCAGCAGTTACTTAGCACCGGGGCGGAACACTGAAGCTTTCTTT.

V is TRBV5-1 and J is TRBJ2-1; tentatively, D is TRBD2 (7 bases). CDR3 size: 15 residues. Trimming pared 4 bases from V and 2 bases from J, leaving 13 bases between. Germline loops: CDR1 SGHRS, CDR2 YFSETQ. CDR3 in DNA: TGCGCCAGCAGCGGGGGGCTAGCGGCCTACAATGAGCAGTTCTTC. Residues: CASSGGLAAYNEQFF. The complete variable domain, with remaining parts taken from reference TRBV5-1 and TRBJ2-1, reads KAGVTQTPRYLIKTRGQQVTLSCSPISGHRSVSWYQQTPGQGLQFLFEYFSETQRNKGNFPGRFSGRQFSNSRSEMNVSTLELGDSALYLCASSGGLAAYNEQFFGPGTRLTVL.

V is TRBV5-8 and J is TRBJ2-1; D ambiguous. The CDR3 extends over 13 amino acids. Germline lookup yields CDR1 SGHTS and CDR2 YDEGEE. V lost 2 bases and J lost 7, with 10 bases in between. CDR3 bases: TGTGCCAGCAGCTTTACCCGGCTTAATGAGCAGTTCTTC. Translating it yields CASSFTRLNEQFF. Based on the CDR3 plus reference TRBV5-8 and TRBJ2-1, the full variable domain is EAGVTQSPTHLIKTRGQQATLRCSPISGHTSVYWYQQALGLGLQFLLWYDEGEERNRGNFPPRFSGRQFPNYSSELNVNALELEDSALYLCASSFTRLNEQFFGPGTRLTVL.

The V call is TRBV5-1, the J call TRBJ2-7, with D perhaps matching TRBD1 (7 bases). CDR3 length equals 15 residues. Trimming pared 0 bases from V and 2 bases from J, leaving 12 bases between. Germline V CDR1 and CDR2: SGHRS, YFSETQ. The CDR3 region is CASSLGGTATYEQYF. In nucleotides, the CDR3 is TGCGCCAGCAGCTTGGGCGGGACAGCAACCTACGAGCAGTACTTC.

The chain employs TRBV18 and TRBJ2-1, with D uncertain. There are 15 residues in the CDR3. The germline V and J ends were trimmed by 2 bases and 1 base, with 9 bases remaining between them. Germline CDR1 is KGHSH and CDR2 is LQKENI. CDR3 sequence: CASSPALLSYNEQFF. The CDR3 coding sequence is TGTGCCAGCTCACCAGCTTTACTTTCCTACAATGAGCAGTTCTTC.

The chain joins TRBV21-1 to TRBJ2-3; the D call TRBD1 from the table was never checked on the DNA. TRBV21-1 constitutes a pseudogene. This CDR3 region has 16 residues. Written as DNA, the CDR3 is TGTGCCAGCAGCCCCCCGAGGGCAGGGGGCACAGATACGCAGTATTTT. The encoded protein is CASSPPRAGGTDTQYF.